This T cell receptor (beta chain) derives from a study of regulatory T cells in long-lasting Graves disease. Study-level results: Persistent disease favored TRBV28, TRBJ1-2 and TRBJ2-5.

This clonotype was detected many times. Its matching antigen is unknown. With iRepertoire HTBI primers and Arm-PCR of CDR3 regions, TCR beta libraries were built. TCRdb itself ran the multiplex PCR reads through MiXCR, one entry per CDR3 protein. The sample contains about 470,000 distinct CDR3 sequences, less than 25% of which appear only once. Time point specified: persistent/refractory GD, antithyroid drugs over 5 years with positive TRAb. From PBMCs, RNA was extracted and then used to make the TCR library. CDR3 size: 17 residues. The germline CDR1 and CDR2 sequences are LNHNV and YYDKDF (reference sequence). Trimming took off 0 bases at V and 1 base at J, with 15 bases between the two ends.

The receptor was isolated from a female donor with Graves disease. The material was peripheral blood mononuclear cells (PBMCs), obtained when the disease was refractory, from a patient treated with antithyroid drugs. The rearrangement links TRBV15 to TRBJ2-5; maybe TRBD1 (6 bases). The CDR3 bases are TGTGCCACCAGCAGAGATCGAGTCACAGGGTTCCAAGAGACCCAGTACTTC. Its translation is CATSRDRVTGFQETQYF.